Below are 5 T cell receptor beta chains sequenced from a single sample in a study of shared clonotypes between healthy human individuals. Generated by immunoSEQ multiplex PCR, the TCRdb table keeps only in-frame clones and is missing some. The sample shows approximately 100,000 clones, roughly 69% of them seen only once. Sequencing used memory CD8+ T cells sorted from blood. This sample's subset: CD45RO+ cells pooled with CCR7-negative TemRA cells. All receptors derive from a man aged 30 to 45 in good health.

The V and J genes are TRBV2 and TRBJ2-1; 9 bases line up with TRBD1. The germline CDR1 and CDR2 sequences are SNHLY and FYNNEI. The CDR3 contains 15 residues. Germline trimming cut 3 bases from V and 8 bases from J; bases unmatched to any gene: 8. The CDR3 coding sequence is TGTGCCAGCAGTGAGTCGGGACAGGGATTGGATGAGCAGTTCTTC. This encodes CASSESGQGLDEQFF.

About this clone: A much larger clone differs by one base, so this may be a read error. CDR3 residues: CASSFLVAEQFF. The CDR3 DNA reads as TGTGCCAGCAGCTTTCTGGTGGCTGAGCAGTTCTTC. The V call is TRBV7-9, the J call TRBJ2-1, with D hard to call. CDR3 length: 12 amino acids. V was trimmed by 3 bases and J by 9 bases, leaving 9 bases between them. From germline, CDR1 is SEHNR and CDR2 FQNEAQ (reference sequence).

This clone is a singleton in its sample. The rearrangement links TRBV10-1 to TRBJ1-1; D ambiguous. With 4 bases removed from V and 4 bases from J, the gap between germline ends came to 10 bases. The CDR3 totals 13 residues. Germline V gene lookup returns CDR1 WNHNN and CDR2 SYGVQD (reference sequence). CDR3 nucleotide sequence: TGCGCCAGCAGTGGTGGTTCGGGCACTGAAGCTTTCTTT. Translation: CASSGGSGTEAFF.

This chain uses TRBV11-2 with TRBJ1-1; a weak D match, TRBD1 (6 bases). Germline CDR1 reads SGHAT; CDR2 reads FQNNGV. The CDR3 loop spans 15 amino acids. Trimming took 5 bases from V and 0 from J, leaving 13 bases between them. The CDR3 sequence: CASSPKTGVNTEAFF. CDR3 DNA sequence: TGTGCCAGCAGCCCGAAGACAGGTGTGAACACTGAAGCTTTCTTT.

V is TRBV5-4 and J is TRBJ1-5; unclear D gene. CDR1 is SGHNT, CDR2 YYREEE, per germline (reference sequence). Between the trimmed V and J ends, which lost 0 bases and 9 bases, there was a span of 10 bases. The CDR3 sequence is 13 residues long. CDR3: CASSLAGGGPQHF. CDR3 DNA: TGTGCCAGCAGCTTGGCTGGAGGCGGGCCCCAGCATTTT.